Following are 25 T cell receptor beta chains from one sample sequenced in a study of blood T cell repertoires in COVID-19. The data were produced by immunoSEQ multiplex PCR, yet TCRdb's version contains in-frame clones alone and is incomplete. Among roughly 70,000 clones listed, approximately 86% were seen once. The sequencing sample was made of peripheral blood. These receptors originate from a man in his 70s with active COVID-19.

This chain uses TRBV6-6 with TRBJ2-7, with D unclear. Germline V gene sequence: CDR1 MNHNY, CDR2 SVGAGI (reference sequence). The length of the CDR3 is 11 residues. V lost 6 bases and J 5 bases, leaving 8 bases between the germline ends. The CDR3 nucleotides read TGTGCCAGCAGGGTGGCGGACGAGCAGTACTTC. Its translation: CASRVADEQYF.

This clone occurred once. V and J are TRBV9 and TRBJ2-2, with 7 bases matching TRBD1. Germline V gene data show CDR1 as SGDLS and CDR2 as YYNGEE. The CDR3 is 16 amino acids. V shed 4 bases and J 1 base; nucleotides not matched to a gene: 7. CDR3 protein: CASSRQGDRNTGELFF. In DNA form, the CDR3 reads TGTGCCAGCAGCAGGCAGGGGGACAGGAACACCGGGGAGCTGTTTTTT.

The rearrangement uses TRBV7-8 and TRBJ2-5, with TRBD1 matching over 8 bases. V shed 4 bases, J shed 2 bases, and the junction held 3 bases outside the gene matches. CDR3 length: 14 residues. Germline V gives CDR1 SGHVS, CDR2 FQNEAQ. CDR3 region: CASSWDRRQETQYF. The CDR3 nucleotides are TGTGCCAGCAGCTGGGACAGGAGGCAAGAGACCCAGTACTTC.

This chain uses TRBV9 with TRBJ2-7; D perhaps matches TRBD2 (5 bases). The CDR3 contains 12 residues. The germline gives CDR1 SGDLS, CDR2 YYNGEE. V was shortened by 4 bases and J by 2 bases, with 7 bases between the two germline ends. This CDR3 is CASSPGTYEQYF. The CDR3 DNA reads TGTGCCAGCAGCCCCGGGACCTACGAGCAGTACTTC.

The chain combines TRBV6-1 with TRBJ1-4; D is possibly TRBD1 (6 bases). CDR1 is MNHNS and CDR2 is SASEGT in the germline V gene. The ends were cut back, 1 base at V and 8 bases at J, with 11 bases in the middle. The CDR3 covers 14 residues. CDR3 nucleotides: TGTGCCAGCAGTGAAGGGACAGTGCGGGAAAAACTGTTTTTT. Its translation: CASSEGTVREKLFF.

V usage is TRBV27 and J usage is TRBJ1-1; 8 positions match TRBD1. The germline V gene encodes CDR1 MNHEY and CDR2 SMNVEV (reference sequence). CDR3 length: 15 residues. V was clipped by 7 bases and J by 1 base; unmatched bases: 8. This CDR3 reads CASILAGGANTEAFF. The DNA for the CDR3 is TGTGCCAGCATCTTGGCAGGGGGCGCGAACACTGAAGCTTTCTTT.

The CDR3, as DNA: TGTGCCAGCAGCTTGGGGACTAGCGGACGGGATGAGCAGTTCTTC. Translation: CASSLGTSGRDEQFF. This rearrangement joins TRBV5-8 to TRBJ2-1; 10 positions agree with TRBD2. The CDR3 runs to 15 residues. The germline CDR1 and CDR2 sequences are SGHTS and YDEGEE. Losses at the gene ends were 0 bases for V and 8 bases for J; bases not matched to a gene: 5.

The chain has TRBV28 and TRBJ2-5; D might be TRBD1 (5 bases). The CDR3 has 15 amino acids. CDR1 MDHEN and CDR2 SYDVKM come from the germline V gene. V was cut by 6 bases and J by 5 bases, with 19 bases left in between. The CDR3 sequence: CASSRLMGLGETQYF. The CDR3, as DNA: TGTGCCAGCAGCCGCCTGATGGGGCTGGGGGAGACCCAGTACTTC. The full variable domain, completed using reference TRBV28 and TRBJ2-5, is DVKVTQSSRYLVKRTGEKVFLECVQDMDHENMFWYRQDPGLGLRLIYFSYDVKMKEKGDIPEGYSVSREKKERFSLILESASTNQTSMYLCASSRLMGLGETQYFGPGTRLLVL.

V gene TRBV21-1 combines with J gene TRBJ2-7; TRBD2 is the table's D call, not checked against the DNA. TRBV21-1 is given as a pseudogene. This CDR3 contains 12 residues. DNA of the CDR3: TGTGCCAGCAGCGAAAAGAACGGGAGGGAGTACTTC. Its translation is CASSEKNGREYF.

The CDR3 nucleotides are TGTGCCAGCGCCCTAGTGGGACACCACCAAGAGACCCAGTACTTC. Translation gives CASALVGHHQETQYF. The chain has TRBV2 and TRBJ2-5; tentative D call: TRBD1 (6 bases). Germline V gives CDR1 SNHLY, CDR2 FYNNEI. V lost 8 bases to trimming and J lost 0 bases, with 16 bases between them. The CDR3 extends over 15 amino acids.

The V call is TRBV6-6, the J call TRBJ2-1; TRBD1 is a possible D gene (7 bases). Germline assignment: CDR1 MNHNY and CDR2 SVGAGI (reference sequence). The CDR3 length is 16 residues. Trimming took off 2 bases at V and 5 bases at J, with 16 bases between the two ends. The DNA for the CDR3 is TGTGCCAGCAGTTACCGGACAGGCCGCGGGGACAATGAGCAGTTCTTC. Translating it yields CASSYRTGRGDNEQFF.

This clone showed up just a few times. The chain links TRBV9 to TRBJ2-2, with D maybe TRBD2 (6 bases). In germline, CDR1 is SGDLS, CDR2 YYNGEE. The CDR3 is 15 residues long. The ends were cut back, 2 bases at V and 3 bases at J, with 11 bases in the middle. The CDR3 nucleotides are TGTGCCAGCAGCGTGGGGTGGGGGGACACCGGGGAGCTGTTTTTT. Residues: CASSVGWGDTGELFF.

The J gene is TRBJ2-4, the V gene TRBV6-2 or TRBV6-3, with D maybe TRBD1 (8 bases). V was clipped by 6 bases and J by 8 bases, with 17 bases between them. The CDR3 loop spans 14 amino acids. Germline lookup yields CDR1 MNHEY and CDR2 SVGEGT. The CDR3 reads CASSNPQGGDIQYF. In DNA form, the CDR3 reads TGTGCCAGCAGCAACCCACAGGGGGGGGACATTCAGTACTTC.

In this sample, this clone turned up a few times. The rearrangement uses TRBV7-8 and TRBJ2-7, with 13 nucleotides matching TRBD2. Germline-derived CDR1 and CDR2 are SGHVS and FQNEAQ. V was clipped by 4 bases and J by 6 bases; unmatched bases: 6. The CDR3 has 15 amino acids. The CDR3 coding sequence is TGTGCCAGCAGCTCGCGGAGACTAGCGGGAGGCGAGCAGTACTTC. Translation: CASSSRRLAGGEQYF.

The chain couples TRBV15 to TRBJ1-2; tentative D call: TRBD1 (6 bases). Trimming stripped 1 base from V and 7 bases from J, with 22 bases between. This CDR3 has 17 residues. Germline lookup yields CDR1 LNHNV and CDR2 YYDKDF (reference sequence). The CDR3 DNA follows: TGTGCCACCAGCAGAGTGGCAGGGAGTGGCAGGGGTGGTGGCTACACCTTC. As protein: CATSRVAGSGRGGGYTF.

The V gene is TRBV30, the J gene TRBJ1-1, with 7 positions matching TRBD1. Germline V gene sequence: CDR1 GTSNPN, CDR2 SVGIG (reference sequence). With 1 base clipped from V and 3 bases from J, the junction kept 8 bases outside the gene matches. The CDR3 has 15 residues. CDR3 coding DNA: TGTGCCTGGAGTGCCGGGGACAGAGGGCACACTGAAGCTTTCTTT. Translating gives CAWSAGDRGHTEAFF.

The CDR3 is CASSIGDPGGPVQQYF. Here the CDR3 DNA reads TGTGCCAGTAGTATTGGGGACCCGGGGGGCCCCGTCCAGCAGTACTTC. V is TRBV19 and J is TRBJ2-7; the D gene is possibly TRBD2 (7 bases). The CDR3 loop spans 16 amino acids. The V end lost 3 bases, the J end lost 8 bases, and 23 bases lay between the germline ends. In germline, CDR1 is LNHDA, CDR2 SQIVND (reference sequence).

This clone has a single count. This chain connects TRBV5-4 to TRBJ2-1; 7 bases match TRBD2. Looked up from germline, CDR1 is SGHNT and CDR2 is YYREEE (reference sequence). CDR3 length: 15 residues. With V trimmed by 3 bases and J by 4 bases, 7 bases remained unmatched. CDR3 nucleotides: TGTGCCAGCAGCTCTGGGGGGGGTCAATACAATGAGCAGTTCTTC. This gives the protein CASSSGGGQYNEQFF. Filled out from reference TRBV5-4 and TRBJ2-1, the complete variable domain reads ETGVTQSPTHLIKTRGQQVTLRCSSQSGHNTVSWYQQALGQGPQFIFQYYREEENGRGNFPPRFSGLQFPNYSSELNVNALELDDSALYLCASSSGGGQYNEQFFGPGTRLTVL.

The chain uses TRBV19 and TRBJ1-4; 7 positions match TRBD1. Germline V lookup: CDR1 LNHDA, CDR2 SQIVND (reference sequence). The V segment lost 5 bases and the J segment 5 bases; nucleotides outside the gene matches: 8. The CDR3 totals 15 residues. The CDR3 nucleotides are TGTGCCAGTAGTTCCCAGGGGGGTCAGAATGAAAAACTGTTTTTT. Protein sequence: CASSSQGGQNEKLFF.

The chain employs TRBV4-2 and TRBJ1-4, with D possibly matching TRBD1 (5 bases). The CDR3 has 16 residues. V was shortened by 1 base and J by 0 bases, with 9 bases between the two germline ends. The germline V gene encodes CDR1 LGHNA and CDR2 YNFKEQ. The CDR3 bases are TGTGCCAGCAGCCAAGGGGGGGTGGCAACTAATGAAAAACTGTTTTTT. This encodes CASSQGGVATNEKLFF.

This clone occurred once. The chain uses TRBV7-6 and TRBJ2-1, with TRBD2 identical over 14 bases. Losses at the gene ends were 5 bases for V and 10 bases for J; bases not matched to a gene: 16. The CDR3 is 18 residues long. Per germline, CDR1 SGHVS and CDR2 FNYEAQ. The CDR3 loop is CASSPGAATSGRALEQFF. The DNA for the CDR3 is TGTGCCAGCAGCCCAGGGGCTGCGACTAGCGGGAGGGCCCTGGAGCAGTTCTTC.

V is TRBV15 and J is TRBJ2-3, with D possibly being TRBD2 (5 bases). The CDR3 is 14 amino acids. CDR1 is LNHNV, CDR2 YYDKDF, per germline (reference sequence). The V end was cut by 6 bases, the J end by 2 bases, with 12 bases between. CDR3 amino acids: CATRAGRDTDTQYF. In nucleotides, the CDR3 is TGTGCCACCAGGGCGGGTCGGGACACAGATACGCAGTATTTT.

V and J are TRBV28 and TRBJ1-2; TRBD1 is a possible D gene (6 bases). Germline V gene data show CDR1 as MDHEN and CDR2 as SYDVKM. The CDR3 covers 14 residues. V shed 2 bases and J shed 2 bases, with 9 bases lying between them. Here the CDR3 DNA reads TGTGCCAGCAGTTTAAGGGGGGGGAACTATGGCTACACCTTC. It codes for CASSLRGGNYGYTF.

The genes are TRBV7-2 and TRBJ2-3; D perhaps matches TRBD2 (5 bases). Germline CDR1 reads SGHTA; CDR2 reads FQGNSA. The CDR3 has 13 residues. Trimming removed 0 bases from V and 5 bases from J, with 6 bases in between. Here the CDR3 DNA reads TGTGCCAGCAGCTTAGCACGGGGAGATACGCAGTATTTT. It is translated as CASSLARGDTQYF.

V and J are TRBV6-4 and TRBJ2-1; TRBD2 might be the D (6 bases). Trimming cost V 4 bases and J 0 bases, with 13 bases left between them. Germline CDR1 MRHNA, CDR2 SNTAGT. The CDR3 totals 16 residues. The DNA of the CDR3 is TGTGCCAGCAGTGCCCTTAGCGGACCCTCCTACAATGAGCAGTTCTTC. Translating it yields CASSALSGPSYNEQFF.